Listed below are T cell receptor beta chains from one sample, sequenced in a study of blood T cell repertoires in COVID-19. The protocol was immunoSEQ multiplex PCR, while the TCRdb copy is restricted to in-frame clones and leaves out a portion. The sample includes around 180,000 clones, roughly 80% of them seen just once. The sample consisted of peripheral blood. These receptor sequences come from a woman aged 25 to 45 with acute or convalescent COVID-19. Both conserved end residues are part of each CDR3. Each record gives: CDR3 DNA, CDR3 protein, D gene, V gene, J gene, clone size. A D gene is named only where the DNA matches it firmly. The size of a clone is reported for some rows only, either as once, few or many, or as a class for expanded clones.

CDR3 DNA: TGTGCCAGCAGTTCCAGCGGGGGGGCCGCCTACGAGCAGTACTTC
CDR3 protein: CASSSSGGAAYEQYF
D gene: TRBD2
V gene: TRBV7-2
J gene: TRBJ2-7
clone size: -

CDR3 DNA: TGTGCCAGCAGCCCTTCGGGTGTCGGTGGCTACACCTTC
CDR3 protein: CASSPSGVGGYTF
D gene: -
V gene: TRBV6-6
J gene: TRBJ1-2
clone size: -

CDR3 DNA: TGTGCCAGCAGTTTGGGGGGCTACGAGCAGTACTTC
CDR3 protein: CASSLGGYEQYF
D gene: -
V gene: TRBV28
J gene: TRBJ2-7
clone size: -

CDR3 DNA: TGTGCCAGCAGCCGAGCCCCCTTAGGGACTAGCGGGGGGGCCTTTTCCACAGATACGCAGTATTTT
CDR3 protein: CASSRAPLGTSGGAFSTDTQYF
D gene: TRBD2
V gene: TRBV3-1/TRBV3-2
J gene: TRBJ2-3
clone size: -

CDR3 DNA: TGTGCCGTTGGACAGTCGGAGAGTTACTATGGCTACACCTTC
CDR3 protein: CAVGQSESYYGYTF
D gene: -
V gene: TRBV28
J gene: TRBJ1-2
clone size: -

CDR3 DNA: TGTGCCTGGAGTGACGGGAACAGGGGAAGGAATCAGCCCCAGCATTTT
CDR3 protein: CAWSDGNRGRNQPQHF
D gene: TRBD1
V gene: TRBV30
J gene: TRBJ1-5
clone size: few

CDR3 DNA: TGTGCCAGCAGTCCGCCGGGACTAGCGGGGGGGACCGGGGAGCTGTTTTTT
CDR3 protein: CASSPPGLAGGTGELFF
D gene: TRBD2
V gene: TRBV7-3
J gene: TRBJ2-2
clone size: -

CDR3 DNA: TGCGCCAGCAGCCCGGGTATTGACAGGTTCTCATACGAGCAGTACTTC
CDR3 protein: CASSPGIDRFSYEQYF
D gene: -
V gene: TRBV5-1
J gene: TRBJ2-7
clone size: -

CDR3 DNA: TGTGCCAGTAGATCAGAGGCTAGCGGGCGCACAGATACGCAGTATTTT
CDR3 protein: CASRSEASGRTDTQYF
D gene: TRBD2
V gene: TRBV19
J gene: TRBJ2-3
clone size: -

CDR3 DNA: TGTGCCAGCAGTTACTCGGGACAGGGAGAGACCCAGTACTTC
CDR3 protein: CASSYSGQGETQYF
D gene: TRBD1
V gene: TRBV6-2/TRBV6-3
J gene: TRBJ2-5
clone size: -

CDR3 DNA: TGCGCCAGCAGCTTGGAGGGGATCGATGGCTACACCTTC
CDR3 protein: CASSLEGIDGYTF
D gene: -
V gene: TRBV5-1
J gene: TRBJ1-2
clone size: -

CDR3 DNA: TGTGCCAGTAGCCTAAAGCTAGCGGGGGCTAGCACAGATACGCAGTATTTT
CDR3 protein: CASSLKLAGASTDTQYF
D gene: TRBD2
V gene: TRBV19
J gene: TRBJ2-3
clone size: -

CDR3 DNA: TGTGCCAGCATTCCCATAGCGGGAGCTGTAGATACGCAGTATTTT
CDR3 protein: CASIPIAGAVDTQYF
D gene: TRBD2
V gene: TRBV6-6
J gene: TRBJ2-3
clone size: -

CDR3 DNA: TGCAGCGTTGGGGCCAGGGCTTCCGAGCAGTACTTC
CDR3 protein: CSVGARASEQYF
D gene: -
V gene: TRBV29-1
J gene: TRBJ2-7
clone size: -

CDR3 DNA: TGTGCCAGCAGCAAAGACACGGCTTACGAGCAGTACTTC
CDR3 protein: CASSKDTAYEQYF
D gene: -
V gene: TRBV6-5
J gene: TRBJ2-7
clone size: -

CDR3 DNA: TGTGCCAGCAGTTTTCGGGGTGGTGAGCAGTTCTTC
CDR3 protein: CASSFRGGEQFF
D gene: -
V gene: TRBV28
J gene: TRBJ2-1
clone size: -

CDR3 DNA: TGCAGTGCTAGTGGCCTAGCGGGGGGAAGCTCCGAGCAGTACTTC
CDR3 protein: CSASGLAGGSSEQYF
D gene: TRBD2
V gene: TRBV20-1
J gene: TRBJ2-7
clone size: once

CDR3 DNA: TGTGCCAGCAGCTTAGGTTGGACTAGCGGGAGGAGGTGGAATGAGCAGTTCTTC
CDR3 protein: CASSLGWTSGRRWNEQFF
D gene: TRBD2
V gene: TRBV7-6
J gene: TRBJ2-1
clone size: -

CDR3 DNA: TGTGCCAGCAGCTTTGGTACGGTTCGGTCCGGGGAGCTGTTTTTT
CDR3 protein: CASSFGTVRSGELFF
D gene: -
V gene: TRBV5-4
J gene: TRBJ2-2
clone size: few

CDR3 DNA: TGTGCCAGCAGTTTACCTCTCCGAAGACAGGGAATGGGGGCTATCTATGGCTACACCTTC
CDR3 protein: CASSLPLRRQGMGAIYGYTF
D gene: TRBD1
V gene: TRBV28
J gene: TRBJ1-2
clone size: few

CDR3 DNA: TGCGCCAGCACCCCCGGGACAGGGGTCCCTGGGGCCAACGTCCTGACTTTC
CDR3 protein: CASTPGTGVPGANVLTF
D gene: TRBD1
V gene: TRBV5-1
J gene: TRBJ2-6
clone size: -

CDR3 DNA: TGCGCCAGCAGTGCCCCAGGTCAGCCCCAGCATTTT
CDR3 protein: CASSAPGQPQHF
D gene: -
V gene: TRBV10-1
J gene: TRBJ1-5
clone size: -

CDR3 DNA: TGTGCCAGCTTTCCTATTTCCCGGTTTCAGCCCCAGCATTTT
CDR3 protein: CASFPISRFQPQHF
D gene: -
V gene: TRBV28
J gene: TRBJ1-5
clone size: -

CDR3 DNA: TGTGCCAGTAGTATAAGGGGGACAGGTTGGGAGACCCAGTACTTC
CDR3 protein: CASSIRGTGWETQYF
D gene: TRBD1
V gene: TRBV19
J gene: TRBJ2-5
clone size: -

CDR3 DNA: TGTGCCAGCAGCTTAGGGAGCAATGAGCAGTTCTTC
CDR3 protein: CASSLGSNEQFF
D gene: -
V gene: TRBV5-6
J gene: TRBJ2-1
clone size: -

CDR3 DNA: TGTGCCAGCAGTTCACTTGAAGCTTTCTTT
CDR3 protein: CASSSLEAFF
D gene: -
V gene: TRBV12-3/TRBV12-4
J gene: TRBJ1-1
clone size: once

CDR3 DNA: TGCGCCAGCAGTGATGAAGGCCGGGTGAACACTGAAGCTTTCTTT
CDR3 protein: CASSDEGRVNTEAFF
D gene: -
V gene: TRBV10-2
J gene: TRBJ1-1
clone size: -

CDR3 DNA: TGCGCCAGCAGCTTCGGACAGGTTTACCAAGAGACCCAGTACTTC
CDR3 protein: CASSFGQVYQETQYF
D gene: TRBD1
V gene: TRBV5-1
J gene: TRBJ2-5
clone size: -

CDR3 DNA: TGTGCCAGTAGTATCCAGGACAGGAGCTCCTATAATTCACCCCTCCACTTT
CDR3 protein: CASSIQDRSSYNSPLHF
D gene: TRBD1
V gene: TRBV19
J gene: TRBJ1-6
clone size: -

CDR3 DNA: TGTGCCAGCAGGGGACAGGGTGGGTCCCAGCATTTT
CDR3 protein: CASRGQGGSQHF
D gene: TRBD1
V gene: TRBV28
J gene: TRBJ1-5
clone size: once

CDR3 DNA: TGTGCCACCAGCAGTAATGGGGGGGGGTACGAGCAGTACTTC
CDR3 protein: CATSSNGGGYEQYF
D gene: TRBD2
V gene: TRBV15
J gene: TRBJ2-7
clone size: -

CDR3 DNA: TGTGCCAGCTCAGCCCAGTACGAGCAGTACTTC
CDR3 protein: CASSAQYEQYF
D gene: -
V gene: TRBV18
J gene: TRBJ2-7
clone size: few

CDR3 DNA: TGTGCCAGCAGTTCCCCCGGGTCCTACGAGCAGTACTTC
CDR3 protein: CASSSPGSYEQYF
D gene: -
V gene: TRBV6-2/TRBV6-3
J gene: TRBJ2-7
clone size: -

CDR3 DNA: TGTGCCAGCAGTCAACGCAGGGTTCCCGGGGAGCTGTTTTTT
CDR3 protein: CASSQRRVPGELFF
D gene: -
V gene: TRBV27
J gene: TRBJ2-2
clone size: -

CDR3 DNA: TGTGCCATCAGTGGGACAGGGGGTGTTGGCTACACCTTC
CDR3 protein: CAISGTGGVGYTF
D gene: TRBD1
V gene: TRBV10-3
J gene: TRBJ1-2
clone size: -

CDR3 DNA: TGTGCCAGCAGAGCAGGGAATAATTCACCCCTCCACTTT
CDR3 protein: CASRAGNNSPLHF
D gene: -
V gene: TRBV6-5
J gene: TRBJ1-6
clone size: -

CDR3 DNA: TGTGCCAGCAGACCAAACTCCGGACAGACCTACGAGCAGTACTTC
CDR3 protein: CASRPNSGQTYEQYF
D gene: -
V gene: TRBV28
J gene: TRBJ2-7
clone size: -

CDR3 DNA: TGTGCCAGCAGTTTCCGCGGGACAGGGTACACTGAAGCTTTCTTT
CDR3 protein: CASSFRGTGYTEAFF
D gene: TRBD1
V gene: TRBV6-2/TRBV6-3
J gene: TRBJ1-1
clone size: -

CDR3 DNA: TGTGCCAGCAGCTTGGCCCCGGGGGGAGGCTATGGCTACACCTTC
CDR3 protein: CASSLAPGGGYGYTF
D gene: -
V gene: TRBV5-4
J gene: TRBJ1-2
clone size: -

CDR3 DNA: TGTGCGACTAGCGGGGGGGCGAAGGGCACAGATACGCAGTATTTT
CDR3 protein: CATSGGAKGTDTQYF
D gene: TRBD2
V gene: TRBV19
J gene: TRBJ2-3
clone size: -

CDR3 DNA: TGTGCCAGCAGTTTATACCGGTGGGCAAATCAGCCCCAGCATTTT
CDR3 protein: CASSLYRWANQPQHF
D gene: -
V gene: TRBV27
J gene: TRBJ1-5
clone size: -

CDR3 DNA: TGTGCCCAACGGAATTACGGGGAGTTCGGGTCACCCCTCCACTTT
CDR3 protein: CAQRNYGEFGSPLHF
D gene: -
V gene: TRBV30
J gene: TRBJ1-6
clone size: -

CDR3 DNA: TGTGCCAGTAGTATTCGCAGTAACTATGGCTACACCTTC
CDR3 protein: CASSIRSNYGYTF
D gene: -
V gene: TRBV19
J gene: TRBJ1-2
clone size: once

CDR3 DNA: TGTGCCAGCAGCCTGACAGGGAATTCACCCCTCCACTTT
CDR3 protein: CASSLTGNSPLHF
D gene: TRBD1
V gene: TRBV4-2
J gene: TRBJ1-6
clone size: few

CDR3 DNA: TGTGCCTCCGGCGGGGTCAGTAACTATGGCTACACCTTC
CDR3 protein: CASGGVSNYGYTF
D gene: -
V gene: TRBV30
J gene: TRBJ1-2
clone size: -

CDR3 DNA: TGCGCCAGCAGCTTTCGCGAATTGAACACTGAAGCTTTCTTT
CDR3 protein: CASSFRELNTEAFF
D gene: -
V gene: TRBV5-1
J gene: TRBJ1-1
clone size: few

CDR3 DNA: TGTGCCAGCAGCTTCGGCCTAGCAAGGGATACGCAGTATTTT
CDR3 protein: CASSFGLARDTQYF
D gene: -
V gene: TRBV7-2
J gene: TRBJ2-3
clone size: once

CDR3 DNA: TGTGCCAGCAGTTCTAGTGTAAACACCATATATTTT
CDR3 protein: CASSSSVNTIYF
D gene: -
V gene: TRBV28
J gene: TRBJ1-3
clone size: -

CDR3 DNA: TGTGCCAGCAGCCGAACGGGTTTGGTGAACACTGAAGCTTTCTTT
CDR3 protein: CASSRTGLVNTEAFF
D gene: -
V gene: TRBV6-6
J gene: TRBJ1-1
clone size: -

CDR3 DNA: TGCGCCAGCAGCCAACCTACAAGGGGGACTGAAGCTTTCTTT
CDR3 protein: CASSQPTRGTEAFF
D gene: -
V gene: TRBV4-1
J gene: TRBJ1-1
clone size: -

CDR3 DNA: TGTGCCAGCTCACCAGCCGGGGGGCGGAAGAATGAAAAACTGTTTTTT
CDR3 protein: CASSPAGGRKNEKLFF
D gene: -
V gene: TRBV18
J gene: TRBJ1-4
clone size: -

CDR3 DNA: TGCAGCTCGGACAGGGGGCCTGACACTGAAGCTTTCTTT
CDR3 protein: CSSDRGPDTEAFF
D gene: TRBD1
V gene: TRBV29-1
J gene: TRBJ1-1
clone size: -

CDR3 DNA: TGTGCCAGCACCGCAGGGGCAGCCAAAAACATTCAGTACTTC
CDR3 protein: CASTAGAAKNIQYF
D gene: -
V gene: TRBV5-6
J gene: TRBJ2-4
clone size: once

CDR3 DNA: TGTGCCTGGTGGGACAGCGGTTCACCCCTCCACTTT
CDR3 protein: CAWWDSGSPLHF
D gene: TRBD1
V gene: TRBV30
J gene: TRBJ1-6
clone size: few

CDR3 DNA: TGCGCCAGCAGCATAGGGACAGGGCTCCTCCTCTCTGGAAACACCATATATTTT
CDR3 protein: CASSIGTGLLLSGNTIYF
D gene: TRBD1
V gene: TRBV5-1
J gene: TRBJ1-3
clone size: -

CDR3 DNA: TGTGCCAGCAGCCCGACCCTGACAGGGCGTGAAGCTTTCTTT
CDR3 protein: CASSPTLTGREAFF
D gene: TRBD1
V gene: TRBV5-4
J gene: TRBJ1-1
clone size: -

CDR3 DNA: TGTGCCTGGGACGGGTCCGGGGAGCTGTTTTTT
CDR3 protein: CAWDGSGELFF
D gene: -
V gene: TRBV30
J gene: TRBJ2-2
clone size: -

CDR3 DNA: TGTGCCTGGAGGGCACAGGGGGCGCGGGGCTACACCTTC
CDR3 protein: CAWRAQGARGYTF
D gene: TRBD1
V gene: TRBV30
J gene: TRBJ1-2
clone size: -